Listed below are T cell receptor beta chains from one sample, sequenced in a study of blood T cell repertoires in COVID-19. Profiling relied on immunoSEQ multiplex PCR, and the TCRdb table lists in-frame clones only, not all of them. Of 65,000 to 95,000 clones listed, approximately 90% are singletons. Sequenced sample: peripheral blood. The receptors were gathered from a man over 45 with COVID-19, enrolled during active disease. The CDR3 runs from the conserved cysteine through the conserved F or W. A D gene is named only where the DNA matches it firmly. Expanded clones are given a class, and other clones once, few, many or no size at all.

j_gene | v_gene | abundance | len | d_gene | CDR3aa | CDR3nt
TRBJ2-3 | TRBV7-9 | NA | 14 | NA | CASSLDRRLDTQYF | TGTGCCAGCAGCTTAGACAGGCGCTTAGATACGCAGTATTTT
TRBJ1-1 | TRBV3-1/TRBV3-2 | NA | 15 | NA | CASSQEGRETTEAFF | TGTGCCAGCAGCCAAGAGGGTAGGGAGACAACTGAAGCTTTCTTT
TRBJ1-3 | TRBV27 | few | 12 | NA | CASTSSGNTIYF | TGTGCCAGCACGAGCTCTGGAAACACCATATATTTT
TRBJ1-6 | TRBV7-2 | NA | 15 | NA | CASSLGGGDNSPLHF | TGTGCCAGCAGCTTAGGTGGGGGGGATAATTCACCCCTCCACTTT
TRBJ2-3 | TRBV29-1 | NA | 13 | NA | CSVDTGSTDTQYF | TGCAGCGTTGACACAGGGAGCACAGATACGCAGTATTTT
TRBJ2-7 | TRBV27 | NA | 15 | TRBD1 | CASSLRAGGRYEQYF | TGTGCCAGCAGTTTACGGGCAGGGGGACGATACGAGCAGTACTTC
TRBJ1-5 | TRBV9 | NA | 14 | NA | CASSVDRASGPQHF | TGTGCCAGCAGCGTAGACAGGGCCTCTGGGCCCCAGCATTTT
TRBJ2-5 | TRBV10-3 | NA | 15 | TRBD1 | CAISESTGVGETQYF | TGTGCCATCAGTGAGTCTACAGGGGTTGGAGAGACCCAGTACTTC
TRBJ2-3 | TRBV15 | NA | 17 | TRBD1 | CATSREGGTGGADTQYF | TGTGCCACCAGCAGAGAAGGCGGGACAGGGGGCGCAGATACGCAGTATTTT
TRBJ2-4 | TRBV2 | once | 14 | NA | CASSELQAKNIQYF | TGTGCCAGCAGTGAATTACAAGCCAAAAACATTCAGTACTTC
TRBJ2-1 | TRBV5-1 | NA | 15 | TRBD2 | CASSSLAGGANEQFF | TGCGCCAGCAGTTCACTAGCGGGAGGGGCCAATGAGCAGTTCTTC
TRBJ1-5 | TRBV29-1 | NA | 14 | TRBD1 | CSVVAGGLNQPQHF | TGCAGCGTTGTGGCAGGGGGTCTCAATCAGCCCCAGCATTTT
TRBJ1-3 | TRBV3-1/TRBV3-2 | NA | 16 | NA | CASSAINGGSGNTIYF | TGTGCCAGCAGCGCGATAAACGGGGGCTCTGGAAACACCATATATTTT
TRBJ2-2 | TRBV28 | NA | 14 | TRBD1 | CASSRTGSTGELFF | TGTGCCAGCAGCAGGACAGGGTCCACCGGGGAGCTGTTTTTT
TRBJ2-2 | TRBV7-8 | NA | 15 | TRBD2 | CASSISGVNTGELFF | TGTGCCAGCAGCATAAGCGGGGTGAACACCGGGGAGCTGTTTTTT
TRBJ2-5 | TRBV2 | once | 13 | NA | CASSREKVETQYF | TGTGCCAGCTCCCGGGAGAAAGTAGAGACCCAGTACTTC
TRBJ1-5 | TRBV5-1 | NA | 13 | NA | CASSFKGDQPQHF | TGCGCCAGCAGCTTTAAAGGGGATCAGCCCCAGCATTTT
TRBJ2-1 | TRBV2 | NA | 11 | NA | CASRLYNEQFF | TGTGCCAGCCGACTGTACAATGAGCAGTTCTTC
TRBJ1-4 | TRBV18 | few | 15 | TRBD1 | CASSPQQGTNEKLFF | TGTGCCAGCTCACCACAACAGGGGACTAATGAAAAACTGTTTTTT
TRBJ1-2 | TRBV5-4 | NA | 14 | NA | CASSQVQGAYGYTF | TGTGCCAGCAGCCAAGTGCAGGGTGCCTATGGCTACACCTTC
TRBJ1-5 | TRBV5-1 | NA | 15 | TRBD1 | CASRGDRGLSQPQHF | TGCGCCAGCAGGGGTGACAGGGGGCTATCTCAGCCCCAGCATTTT
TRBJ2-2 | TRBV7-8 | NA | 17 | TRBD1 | CASSLASGTGNTGELFF | TGTGCCAGCAGCTTAGCATCGGGGACAGGGAACACCGGGGAGCTGTTTTTT
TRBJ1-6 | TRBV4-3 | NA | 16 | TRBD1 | CASSQRGDRINSPLHF | TGCGCCAGCAGCCAAAGGGGGGACAGAATCAATTCACCCCTCCACTTT